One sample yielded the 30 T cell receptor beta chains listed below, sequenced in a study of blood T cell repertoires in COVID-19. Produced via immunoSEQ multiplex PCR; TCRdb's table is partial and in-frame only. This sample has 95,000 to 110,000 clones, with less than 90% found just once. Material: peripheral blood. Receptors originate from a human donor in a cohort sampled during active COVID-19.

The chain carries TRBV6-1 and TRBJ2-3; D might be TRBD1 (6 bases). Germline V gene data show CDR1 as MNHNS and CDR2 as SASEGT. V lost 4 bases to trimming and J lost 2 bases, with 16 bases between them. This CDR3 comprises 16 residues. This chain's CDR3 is CASSAAQGLYTDTQYF. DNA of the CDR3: TGTGCCAGCAGTGCAGCACAGGGCTTATACACAGATACGCAGTATTTT.

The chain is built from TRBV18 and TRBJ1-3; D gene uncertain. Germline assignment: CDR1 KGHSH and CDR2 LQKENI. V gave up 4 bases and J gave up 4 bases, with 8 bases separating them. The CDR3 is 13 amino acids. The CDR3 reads CASSQKQGNTIYF. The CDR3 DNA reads TGTGCCAGCTCACAAAAACAGGGAAACACCATATATTTT.

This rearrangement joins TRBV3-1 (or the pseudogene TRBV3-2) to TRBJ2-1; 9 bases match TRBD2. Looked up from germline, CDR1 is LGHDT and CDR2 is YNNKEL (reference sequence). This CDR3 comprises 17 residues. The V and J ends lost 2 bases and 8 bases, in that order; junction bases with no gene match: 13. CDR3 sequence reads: CASSQSRWVAGVHEQFF. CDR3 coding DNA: TGTGCCAGCAGCCAATCAAGGTGGGTAGCGGGAGTACATGAGCAGTTCTTC.

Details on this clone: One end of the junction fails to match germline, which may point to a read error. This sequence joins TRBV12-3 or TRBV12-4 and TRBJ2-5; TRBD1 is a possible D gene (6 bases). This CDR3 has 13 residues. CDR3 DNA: TGTGCCAGCAGCTTAGACTCAGAGGGGGCCCAGTACTTC. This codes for CASSLDSEGAQYF.

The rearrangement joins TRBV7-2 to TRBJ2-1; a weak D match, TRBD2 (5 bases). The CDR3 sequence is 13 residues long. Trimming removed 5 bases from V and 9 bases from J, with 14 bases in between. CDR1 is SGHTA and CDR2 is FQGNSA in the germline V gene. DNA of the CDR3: TGTGCCAGCAGCCTAAATGGACTCGTTGAGCAGTTCTTC. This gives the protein CASSLNGLVEQFF.

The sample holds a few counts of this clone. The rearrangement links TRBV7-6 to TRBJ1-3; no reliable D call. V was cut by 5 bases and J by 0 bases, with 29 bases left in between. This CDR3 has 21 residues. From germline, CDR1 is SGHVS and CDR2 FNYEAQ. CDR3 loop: CASSASAITAPRISSGNTIYF. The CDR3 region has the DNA TGTGCCAGCAGCGCCTCGGCTATTACAGCCCCCCGAATCTCCTCTGGAAACACCATATATTTT.

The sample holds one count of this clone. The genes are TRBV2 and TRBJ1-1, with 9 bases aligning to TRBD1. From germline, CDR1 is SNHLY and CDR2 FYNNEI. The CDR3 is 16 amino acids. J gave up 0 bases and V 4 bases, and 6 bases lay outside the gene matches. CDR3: CASSGIWDRVNTEAFF. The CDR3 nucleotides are TGTGCCAGCAGTGGGATCTGGGACAGGGTGAACACTGAAGCTTTCTTT.

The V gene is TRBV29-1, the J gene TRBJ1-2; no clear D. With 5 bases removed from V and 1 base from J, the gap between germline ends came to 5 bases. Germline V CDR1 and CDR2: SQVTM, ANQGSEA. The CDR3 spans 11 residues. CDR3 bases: TGCAGCGTTCAGGATAACTATGGCTACACCTTC. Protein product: CSVQDNYGYTF.

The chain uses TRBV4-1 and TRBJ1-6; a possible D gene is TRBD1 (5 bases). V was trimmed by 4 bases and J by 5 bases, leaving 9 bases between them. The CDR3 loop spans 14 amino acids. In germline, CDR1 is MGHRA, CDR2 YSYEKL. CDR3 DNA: TGCGCCAGCAGCCCGGGACTTAATAATTCACCCCTCCACTTT. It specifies CASSPGLNNSPLHF.

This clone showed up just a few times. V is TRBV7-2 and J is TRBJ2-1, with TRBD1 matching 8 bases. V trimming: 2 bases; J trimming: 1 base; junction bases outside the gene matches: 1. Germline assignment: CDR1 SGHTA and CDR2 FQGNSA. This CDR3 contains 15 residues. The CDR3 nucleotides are TGTGCCAGCAGCTTAAGGGACAGGTCCTACAATGAGCAGTTCTTC. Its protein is CASSLRDRSYNEQFF.

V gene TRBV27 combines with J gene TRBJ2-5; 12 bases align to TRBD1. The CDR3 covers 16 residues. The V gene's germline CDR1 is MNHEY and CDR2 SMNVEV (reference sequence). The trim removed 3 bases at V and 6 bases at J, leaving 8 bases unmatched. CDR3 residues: CASSFGGTGGVKTQYF. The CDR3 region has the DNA TGTGCCAGCAGTTTCGGGGGGACAGGGGGCGTGAAGACCCAGTACTTC.

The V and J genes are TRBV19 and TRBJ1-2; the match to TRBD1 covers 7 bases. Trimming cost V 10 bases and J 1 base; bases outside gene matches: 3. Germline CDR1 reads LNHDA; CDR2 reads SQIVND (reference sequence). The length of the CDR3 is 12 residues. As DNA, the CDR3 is TGTGCCACAGACAGGGATAACTATGGCTACACCTTC. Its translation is CATDRDNYGYTF.

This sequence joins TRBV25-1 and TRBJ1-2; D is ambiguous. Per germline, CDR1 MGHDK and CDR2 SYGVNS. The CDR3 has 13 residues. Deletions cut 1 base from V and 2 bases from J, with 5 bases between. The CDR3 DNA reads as TGTGCCAGCAGTGAATTAGAAAACTATGGCTACACCTTC. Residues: CASSELENYGYTF.

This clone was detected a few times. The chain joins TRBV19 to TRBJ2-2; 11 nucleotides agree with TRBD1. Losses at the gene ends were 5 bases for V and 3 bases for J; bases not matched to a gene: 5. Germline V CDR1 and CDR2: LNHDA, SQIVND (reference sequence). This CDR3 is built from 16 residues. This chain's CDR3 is CASSSRTGGYTGELFF. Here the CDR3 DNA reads TGTGCCAGTAGTTCTCGGACAGGGGGCTACACCGGGGAGCTGTTTTTT.

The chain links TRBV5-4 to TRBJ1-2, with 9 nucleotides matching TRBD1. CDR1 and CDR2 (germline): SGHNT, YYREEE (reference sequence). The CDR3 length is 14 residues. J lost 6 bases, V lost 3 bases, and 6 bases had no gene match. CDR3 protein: CASSSRTGADGYTF. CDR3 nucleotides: TGTGCCAGCAGCTCCCGGACAGGGGCGGATGGCTACACCTTC.

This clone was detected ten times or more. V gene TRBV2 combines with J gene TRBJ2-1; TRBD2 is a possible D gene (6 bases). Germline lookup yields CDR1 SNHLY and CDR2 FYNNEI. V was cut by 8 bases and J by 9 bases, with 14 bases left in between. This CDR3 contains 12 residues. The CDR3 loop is CASGDSLGEQFF. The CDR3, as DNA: TGTGCCAGCGGGGACTCCTTGGGTGAGCAGTTCTTC. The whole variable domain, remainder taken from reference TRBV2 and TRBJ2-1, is EPEVTQTPSHQVTQMGQEVILRCVPISNHLYFYWYRQILGQKVEFLVSFYNNEISEKSEIFDDQFSVERPDGSNFTLKIRSTKLEDSAMYFCASGDSLGEQFFGPGTRLTVL.

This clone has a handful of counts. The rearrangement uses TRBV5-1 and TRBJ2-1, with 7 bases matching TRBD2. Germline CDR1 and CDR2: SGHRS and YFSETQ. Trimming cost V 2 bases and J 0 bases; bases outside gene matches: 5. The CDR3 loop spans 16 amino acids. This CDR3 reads CASSLLAGISYNEQFF. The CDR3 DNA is TGCGCCAGCAGCTTATTAGCGGGTATCTCCTACAATGAGCAGTTCTTC.

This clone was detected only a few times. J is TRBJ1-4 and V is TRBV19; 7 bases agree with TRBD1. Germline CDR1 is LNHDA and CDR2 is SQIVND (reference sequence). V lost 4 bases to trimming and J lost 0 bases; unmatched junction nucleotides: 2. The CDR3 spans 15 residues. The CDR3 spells CASSTTGATNEKLFF. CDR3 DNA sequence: TGTGCCAGTAGTACCACAGGGGCAACTAATGAAAAACTGTTTTTT.

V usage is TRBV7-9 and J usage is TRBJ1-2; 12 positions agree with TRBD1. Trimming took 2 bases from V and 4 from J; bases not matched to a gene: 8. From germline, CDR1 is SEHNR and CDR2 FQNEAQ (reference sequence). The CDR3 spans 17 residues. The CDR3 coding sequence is TGTGCCAGCAGCTTACCGACCGGGACAGGGGGCGTCTATGGCTACACCTTC. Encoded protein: CASSLPTGTGGVYGYTF.

CDR3 coding DNA: TGTGCCAGCAAAAAGATTGGCGGGGGCGGCGAGCAGTACTTC. Encoded protein: CASKKIGGGGEQYF. The gene calls are TRBV21-1 and TRBJ2-7; the tabulated D call, TRBD2, remains unverified against the DNA. TRBV21-1 is reported as a pseudogene. The CDR3 contains 14 residues.

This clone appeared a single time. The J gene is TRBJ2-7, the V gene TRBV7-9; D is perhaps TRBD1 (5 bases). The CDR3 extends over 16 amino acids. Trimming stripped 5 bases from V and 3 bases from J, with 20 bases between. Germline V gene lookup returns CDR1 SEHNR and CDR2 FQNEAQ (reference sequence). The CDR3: CASSMGVAGINYEQYF. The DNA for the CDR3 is TGTGCCAGCAGCATGGGTGTGGCAGGGATAAACTACGAGCAGTACTTC.

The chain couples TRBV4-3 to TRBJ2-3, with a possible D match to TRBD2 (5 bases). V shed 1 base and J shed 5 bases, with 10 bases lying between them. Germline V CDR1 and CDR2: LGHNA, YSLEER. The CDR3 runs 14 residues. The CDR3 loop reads CASSQVASQDTQYF. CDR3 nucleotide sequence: TGCGCCAGCAGCCAAGTAGCGTCTCAAGATACGCAGTATTTT.

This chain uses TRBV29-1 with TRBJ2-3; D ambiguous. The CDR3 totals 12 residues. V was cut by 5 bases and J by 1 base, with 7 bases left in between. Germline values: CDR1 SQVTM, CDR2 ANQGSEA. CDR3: CSVLDGTDTQYF. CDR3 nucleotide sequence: TGCAGCGTTCTAGACGGCACAGATACGCAGTATTTT.

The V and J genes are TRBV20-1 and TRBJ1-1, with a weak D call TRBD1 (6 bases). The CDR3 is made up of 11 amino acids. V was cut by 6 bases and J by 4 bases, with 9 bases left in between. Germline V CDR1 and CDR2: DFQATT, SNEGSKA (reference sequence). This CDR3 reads CSAQGFTEAFF. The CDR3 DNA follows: TGCAGTGCACAGGGATTCACTGAAGCTTTCTTT.

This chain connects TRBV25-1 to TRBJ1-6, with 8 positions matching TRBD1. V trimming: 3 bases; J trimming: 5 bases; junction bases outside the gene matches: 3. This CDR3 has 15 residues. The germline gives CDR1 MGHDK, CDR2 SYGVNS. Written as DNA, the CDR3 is TGTGCCAGCAGTGATGGGACAGGCAATAATTCACCCCTCCACTTT. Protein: CASSDGTGNNSPLHF.

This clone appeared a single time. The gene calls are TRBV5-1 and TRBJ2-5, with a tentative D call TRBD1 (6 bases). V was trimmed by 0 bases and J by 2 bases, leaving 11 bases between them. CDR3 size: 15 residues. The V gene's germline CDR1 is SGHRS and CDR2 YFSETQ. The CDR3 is CASSLDPGVQETQYF. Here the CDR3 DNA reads TGCGCCAGCAGCTTGGATCCAGGGGTTCAAGAGACCCAGTACTTC.

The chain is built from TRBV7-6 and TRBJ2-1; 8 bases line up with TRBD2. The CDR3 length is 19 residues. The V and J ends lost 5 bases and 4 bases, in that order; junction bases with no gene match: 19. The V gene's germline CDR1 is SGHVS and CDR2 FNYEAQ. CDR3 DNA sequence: TGTGCCAGCAGCCCCACAGAAATAAGGGTAGCGGGGCGGTACAATGAGCAGTTCTTC. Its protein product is CASSPTEIRVAGRYNEQFF.

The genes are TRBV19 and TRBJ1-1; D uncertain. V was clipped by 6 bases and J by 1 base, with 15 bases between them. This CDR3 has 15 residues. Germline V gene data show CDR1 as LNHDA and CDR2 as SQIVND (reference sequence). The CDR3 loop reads CASSPWRKENTEAFF. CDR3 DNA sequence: TGTGCCAGTAGCCCCTGGAGGAAGGAGAACACTGAAGCTTTCTTT.

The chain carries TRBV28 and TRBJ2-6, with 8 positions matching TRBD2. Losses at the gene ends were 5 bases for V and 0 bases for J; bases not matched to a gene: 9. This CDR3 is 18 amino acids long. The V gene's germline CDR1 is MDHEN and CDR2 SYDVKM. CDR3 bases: TGTGCCAGCAGTGTGGGAGCGGGGGTTCCCTCTGGGGCCAACGTCCTGACTTTC. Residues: CASSVGAGVPSGANVLTF. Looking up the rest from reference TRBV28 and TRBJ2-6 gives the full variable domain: DVKVTQSSRYLVKRTGEKVFLECVQDMDHENMFWYRQDPGLGLRLIYFSYDVKMKEKGDIPEGYSVSREKKERFSLILESASTNQTSMYLCASSVGAGVPSGANVLTFGAGSRLTVL.

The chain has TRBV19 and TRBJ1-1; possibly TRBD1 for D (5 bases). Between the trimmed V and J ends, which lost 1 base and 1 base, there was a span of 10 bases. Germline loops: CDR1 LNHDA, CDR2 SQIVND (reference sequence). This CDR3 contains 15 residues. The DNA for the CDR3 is TGTGCCAGTAGTATAGCGGACACTTCGAACACTGAAGCTTTCTTT. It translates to CASSIADTSNTEAFF.